These T cell receptor beta chains were read from a single sample in a study of synovial regulatory T cells in juvenile arthritis. The method was immunoSEQ multiplex PCR; TCRdb's version includes in-frame clones alone and lacks a portion of them. The sample table sets out roughly 2,600 clones. Sequenced sample: Treg cells from the synovium. The receptors stem from a donor between 2 and 29 years old with juvenile idiopathic arthritis. CDR3s include the opening cysteine and the closing phenylalanine or tryptophan. Rows give clone size only sometimes, using once, few, many, or a class for an expanded clone.

v_gene: TRBV4-1; j_gene: TRBJ2-3; abundance: -; CDR3aa: CASSRQDTQYF
v_gene: TRBV7-2; j_gene: TRBJ1-1; abundance: -; CDR3aa: CASSRDRGRTEAFF
v_gene: TRBV6-1; j_gene: TRBJ2-1; abundance: medium-sized; CDR3aa: CASSEFKTSGYNEQFF
v_gene: TRBV7-9; j_gene: TRBJ1-2; abundance: -; CDR3aa: CASSLVWLGESNYGYTF
v_gene: TRBV6-1; j_gene: TRBJ2-2; abundance: medium-sized; CDR3aa: CASSDTQGYTGELFF
v_gene: TRBV18; j_gene: TRBJ1-2; abundance: medium-sized; CDR3aa: CASSSGPTGMDYGYTF
v_gene: TRBV7-2; j_gene: TRBJ1-2; abundance: -; CDR3aa: CASSLEEHRRRSMRYTF
v_gene: TRBV7-2; j_gene: TRBJ2-1; abundance: -; CDR3aa: CASSVGAGFSYNEQFF
v_gene: TRBV7-8; j_gene: TRBJ1-1; abundance: medium-sized; CDR3aa: CASSSHVLEEAFF
v_gene: TRBV19; j_gene: TRBJ2-2; abundance: -; CDR3aa: CASSIATGELFF
v_gene: TRBV27; j_gene: TRBJ1-2; abundance: -; CDR3aa: CASSSGRGESNYGYTF
v_gene: TRBV7-6; j_gene: TRBJ1-6; abundance: medium-sized; CDR3aa: CASSSVGVGSPLHF
v_gene: TRBV5-1; j_gene: TRBJ2-5; abundance: -; CDR3aa: CASSSRAGETQYF
v_gene: TRBV4-1; j_gene: TRBJ1-3; abundance: large; CDR3aa: CASSQEPPARGVFISGNTIYF
v_gene: TRBV28; j_gene: TRBJ2-5; abundance: -; CDR3aa: CASSRVSGGPGTQYF